The clone carrying this TCR beta chain showed up just a few times. Its antigen is undetermined. The sample belongs to a study of identical twins. General study results and limits: Where beta out-of-frame sequences were concerned, excess twin sharing was weaker. Models came in too low on out-of-frame TCR alpha sharing in monozygotic twins.

TCRdb passed the 5' RACE reads through MiXCR, listing each CDR3 protein once. The sample consists of about 720,000 distinct CDR3 sequences, around 8.3% of them appearing once. The V gene end was trimmed by 6 bases and the J gene end by 2 bases; junction bases not matched to a gene: 14. The CDR3 sequence is 18 residues long. These same records also appear under a second study, on yellow fever vaccine responses in identical twins. That study reports: Reportedly, twins' vaccine T cell responses looked partly convergent and partly personalized.

The genes are TRBV12-3 or TRBV12-4 and TRBJ2-2; 8 bases are shared with TRBD1. This clonotype originated in a woman aged 18-29 years in good health. Sequencing used PBMCs. Here the CDR3 DNA reads TGTGCCAGCAGCCCTGGACAGGGTGGGGGAACAAACACCGGGGAGCTGTTTTTT. The encoded protein is CASSPGQGGGTNTGELFF.